The 13 T cell receptor beta chains in this list originate from one sample, sequenced in a study of blood T cell repertoires in COVID-19. Some clones are missing from TCRdb's copy, which holds only in-frame ones; the method was immunoSEQ multiplex PCR. The repertoire has 250,000 to 350,000 clones, roughly 90% of them found once; the top ten carry approximately 4%. The specimen sequenced was peripheral blood. The receptors here all came from a woman aged 45 to 65 with active or convalescent COVID-19.

The CDR3 DNA is TGTGCCAGCAGCAACCAACAGGGGGCTACCGGCTACACCTTC. Protein product: CASSNQQGATGYTF. This chain uses TRBV3-1 (or the pseudogene TRBV3-2) with TRBJ1-2, with TRBD1 identical over 9 bases. CDR1 LGHDT and CDR2 YNNKEL come from the germline V gene (reference sequence). The trim removed 5 bases at V and 8 bases at J, leaving 9 bases unmatched. CDR3 length equals 14 residues.

V is TRBV4-3 and J is TRBJ1-5; D is perhaps TRBD1 (5 bases). The V end was cut by 0 bases, the J end by 8 bases, with 17 bases between. The CDR3 covers 16 residues. Germline V gene lookup returns CDR1 LGHNA and CDR2 YSLEER. CDR3 DNA sequence: TGCGCCAGCAGCCAAGATATATCCAGGGCCTCGGAGCCCCAGCATTTT. It translates to CASSQDISRASEPQHF.

The rearrangement joins TRBV6-5 to TRBJ1-1, with D hard to call. Trimming shortened V by 7 bases and J by 6 bases, and 12 bases separated the two germline ends. The CDR3 runs 12 residues. CDR1 and CDR2 (germline): MNHEY, SVGAGI. The CDR3 spells CASIARSSEAFF. In DNA form, the CDR3 reads TGTGCCAGCATCGCAAGGAGCTCTGAAGCTTTCTTT.

The chain recombines TRBV27 with TRBJ1-1; 7 bases map to TRBD1. With V trimmed by 9 bases and J by 0 bases, 10 bases remained unmatched. The CDR3 totals 15 residues. CDR1 is MNHEY, CDR2 SMNVEV, per germline (reference sequence). CDR3 bases: TGTGCCAGTAAGACAGGGATCGGGCTGAACACTGAAGCTTTCTTT. It encodes CASKTGIGLNTEAFF.

This clone came up once. The J gene is TRBJ1-2, the V gene TRBV7-9, with D unresolved. Deletions cut 5 bases from V and 2 bases from J, with 15 bases between. The germline V gene encodes CDR1 SEHNR and CDR2 FQNEAQ (reference sequence). The CDR3 runs 15 residues. The CDR3 is CASSLLDVLNYGYTF. CDR3 bases: TGTGCCAGCAGCCTCCTAGACGTGCTGAACTATGGCTACACCTTC.

This clone showed up just a few times. The rearrangement joins TRBV11-2 to TRBJ2-3; TRBD1 is a possible D gene (7 bases). V was pared by 5 bases and J by 2 bases, with 26 bases between. The CDR3 contains 19 residues. Germline V CDR1 and CDR2: SGHAT, FQNNGV. CDR3 sequence reads: CASSGGRETGVWATDTQYF. The CDR3 region has the DNA TGTGCCAGCAGCGGGGGGCGGGAAACAGGGGTTTGGGCCACAGATACGCAGTATTTT. The variable domain in full, completed from reference TRBV11-2 and TRBJ2-3, reads EAGVAQSPRYKIIEKRQSVAFWCNPISGHATLYWYQQILGQGPKLLIQFQNNGVVDDSQLPKDRFSAERLKGVDSTLKIQPAKLEDSAVYLCASSGGRETGVWATDTQYFGPGTRLTVL.

The chain is built from TRBV28 and TRBJ1-5; the match to TRBD1 covers 10 bases. V lost 4 bases, J lost 6 bases, and 9 bases stayed unmatched. The CDR3 totals 16 residues. Germline CDR1 and CDR2: MDHEN and SYDVKM. DNA of the CDR3: TGTGCCAGCAGTTGGACAGGGGGATTGACGGGTCAGCCCCAGCATTTT. Amino acids: CASSWTGGLTGQPQHF.

V usage is TRBV19 and J usage is TRBJ1-5, with 7 bases aligning to TRBD1. Germline CDR1 LNHDA, CDR2 SQIVND (reference sequence). The CDR3 totals 13 residues. With V trimmed by 9 bases and J by 7 bases, 9 bases remained unmatched. Here the CDR3 DNA reads TGTGCCAGCTGTGGACAGGTAGAGCAGCCCCAGCATTTT. Protein product: CASCGQVEQPQHF.

V gene TRBV6-2 or TRBV6-3 combines with J gene TRBJ2-5, with TRBD2 matching over 8 bases. The germline V gene has CDR1 MNHEY and CDR2 SVGEGT. V was clipped by 2 bases and J by 3 bases; unmatched bases: 8. The CDR3 is 16 amino acids. The CDR3 nucleotides are TGTGCCAGCAGTTACCGGGTTGGCGGGGGGAAAGAGACCCAGTACTTC. Protein product: CASSYRVGGGKETQYF.

The chain combines TRBV18 with TRBJ2-3; D uncertain. V dropped 4 bases and J dropped 0 bases, with 5 bases sitting between them. The length of the CDR3 is 13 residues. Germline V gene data show CDR1 as KGHSH and CDR2 as LQKENI. The CDR3 nucleotides are TGTGCCAGCTCACTCTTTAGCACAGATACGCAGTATTTT. It is translated as CASSLFSTDTQYF.

CDR3 protein: CASSYFASSYNEQFF. The CDR3 coding sequence is TGTGCCAGCAGTTACTTCGCTAGTTCCTACAATGAGCAGTTCTTC. The chain combines TRBV6-2 or TRBV6-3 with TRBJ2-1; D not certain. This CDR3 has 15 amino acids. The germline V and J ends were trimmed by 1 base and 1 base, with 8 bases remaining between them. The germline V gene has CDR1 MNHEY and CDR2 SVGEGT.

V is TRBV18 and J is TRBJ2-3; D remains unclear. Trimming shortened V by 3 bases and J by 2 bases, and 9 bases separated the two germline ends. CDR1 is KGHSH, CDR2 LQKENI, per germline. The CDR3 contains 14 residues. The DNA of the CDR3 is TGTGCCAGCTCACCGAGAAGTACCACAGATACGCAGTATTTT. It is translated as CASSPRSTTDTQYF.

This clone was recorded once. The V call is TRBV27, the J call TRBJ2-7; no clear D gene. The CDR3 has 13 residues. Looked up from germline, CDR1 is MNHEY and CDR2 is SMNVEV (reference sequence). Trimming removed 5 bases from V and 6 bases from J, with 14 bases in between. The CDR3 DNA is TGTGCCAGCAGTGACACACCCTCCGGCGAGCAGTACTTC. Protein: CASSDTPSGEQYF.